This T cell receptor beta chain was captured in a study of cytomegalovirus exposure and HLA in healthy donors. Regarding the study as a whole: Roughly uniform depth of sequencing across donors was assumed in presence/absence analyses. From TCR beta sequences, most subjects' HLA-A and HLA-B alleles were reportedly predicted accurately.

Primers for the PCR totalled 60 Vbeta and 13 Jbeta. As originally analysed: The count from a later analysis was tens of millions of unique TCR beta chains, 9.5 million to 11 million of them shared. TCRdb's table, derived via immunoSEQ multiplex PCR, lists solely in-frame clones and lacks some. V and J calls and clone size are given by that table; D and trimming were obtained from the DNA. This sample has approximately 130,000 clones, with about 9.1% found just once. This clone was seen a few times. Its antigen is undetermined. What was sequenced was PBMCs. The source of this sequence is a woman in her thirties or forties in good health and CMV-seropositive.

CDR3 protein: CASSDPTGVNTEAFF. The DNA of the CDR3 is TGTGCCAGCAGCGACCCGACAGGGGTGAACACTGAAGCTTTCTTT. The chain employs TRBV5-6 and TRBJ1-1; 8 nucleotides line up with TRBD1. J lost 0 bases, V lost 4 bases, and 5 bases had no gene match. Germline lookup yields CDR1 SGHDT and CDR2 YYEEEE. The CDR3 loop spans 15 amino acids.